This TCR beta chain was recovered during a study of CD8 T cells in ankylosing spondylitis. Overall study results and limits: The study looked at matched synovial fluid samples from ankylosing spondylitis patients. Disease-linked clones were reported to be significantly enriched there. There was a TCR beta motif, made of eight highly homologous variants, that appeared characteristic of ankylosing spondylitis blood. Some motif variants had been reported before (in reactive arthritis synovial fluid and blood).

This CDR3 comprises 14 residues. V was clipped by 5 bases and J by 7 bases, with 17 bases between them. Of note for this clonotype: Its antigen is not identified.

TCRdb passed the 5' RACE reads through MiXCR, listing each CDR3 protein once. The sample has a few hundred thousand distinct CDR3 sequences, around 20% seen once. Sequenced: blood, either unsorted or a sorted T cell fraction (not recorded which). The V and J genes are TRBV12-3 or TRBV12-4 and TRBJ2-5; D perhaps matches TRBD1 (6 bases). This sequence was found in a male donor with ankylosing spondylitis or in good health (not recorded which). As DNA, the CDR3 is TGTGCCAGCAGTACCCAGGGGAGTTGGGGGACCCAGTACTTC. Its protein product is CASSTQGSWGTQYF.